This T cell receptor beta chain was sequenced in a study of blood T cell repertoires in COVID-19. Study details: Donors in the United States, Italy and Spain gave samples during acute or convalescent COVID-19. Sources were T cells, B-cell-depleted T cells, or PBMCs; the material itself was cDNA or gDNA.

The germline CDR1 and CDR2 sequences are ENHRY and SYGVKD. Trimming took 6 bases from V and 1 from J, leaving 9 bases between them. This CDR3 region has 13 residues. Original handling: The assay estimated nucleated cells by amplifying reference gene primers. Measured with immunoSEQ multiplex PCR; TCRdb has only the in-frame clones, and not every one. Clone size and the V and J calls come from that table; the DNA yielded D and trimming. Found here are 140,000 to 150,000 clones, under 85% of them singletons; the top ten hold over 8.5%. The chain combines TRBV10-3 with TRBJ1-2, with TRBD1 as a possible D gene (5 bases). This receptor was identified in a man in his fifties with active or convalescent COVID-19. Sequenced material: peripheral blood. The CDR3 bases are TGTGCCATCAGCATAGACAGTAACTATGGCTACACCTTC. This codes for CAISIDSNYGYTF.